This passage covers 5 T cell receptor beta chains from one sample sequenced in a study of blood T cell repertoires in COVID-19. Some clones are missing from TCRdb's copy, which holds only in-frame ones; the method was immunoSEQ multiplex PCR. The data show over 40,000 clones, with around 92% seen just once and about 12% held by the top ten. Material for sequencing was peripheral blood. These receptors all come from a human donor in a cohort sampled during active COVID-19.

This chain joins TRBV30 and TRBJ1-1, with D maybe TRBD1 (5 bases). The CDR3 runs 15 residues. The V gene lost 0 bases and the J gene lost 0 bases, with 11 bases spanning the gap. Germline values: CDR1 GTSNPN, CDR2 SVGIG (reference sequence). CDR3 region: CAWSVMRQMNTEAFF. In nucleotides, the CDR3 is TGTGCCTGGAGTGTAATGAGACAGATGAACACTGAAGCTTTCTTT.

This clone was detected once. The J gene is TRBJ1-4, the V gene TRBV18; no clear D gene. The CDR3 covers 13 residues. V lost 3 bases, J lost 8 bases, and 10 bases lay in between. Germline V gene lookup returns CDR1 KGHSH and CDR2 LQKENI. In DNA form, the CDR3 reads TGTGCCAGCTCACCGGCCCGCCAAGAAAAACTGTTTTTT. Translated, it gives CASSPARQEKLFF.

V gene TRBV6-4 combines with J gene TRBJ2-7; 7 bases agree with TRBD2. Germline V gives CDR1 MRHNA, CDR2 SNTAGT. CDR3 length equals 11 residues. The trim removed 9 bases at V and 2 bases at J, leaving 1 base unmatched. For the CDR3, the DNA is TGTGCCAGGCGGGAGCCCTACGAGCAGTACTTC. This codes for CARREPYEQYF.

V and J are TRBV18 and TRBJ1-6; 10 nucleotides align to TRBD1. The V and J ends lost 2 bases and 3 bases, in that order; junction bases with no gene match: 7. Germline V gene data show CDR1 as KGHSH and CDR2 as LQKENI. This CDR3 has 18 residues. The CDR3 protein is CASSPSQDRGFYNSPLHF. Written as DNA, the CDR3 is TGTGCCAGCTCACCATCCCAGGACAGGGGGTTCTATAATTCACCCCTCCACTTT.

V usage is TRBV18 and J usage is TRBJ1-2; 9 nucleotides line up with TRBD1. This CDR3 is built from 14 residues. V was clipped by 5 bases and J by 7 bases; unmatched bases: 8. Germline CDR1 reads KGHSH; CDR2 reads LQKENI. This CDR3 reads CASSTGGGIVGYTF. The CDR3 DNA reads TGTGCCAGCTCAACAGGGGGCGGTATAGTTGGCTACACCTTC.